This T cell receptor beta chain was observed in a study of cytomegalovirus exposure and HLA in healthy donors. Study-wide results and limits: Most TCR sequences showed up rarely, but some public TCRs showed up in many donors. According to a subsequent analysis, TCR clusters identified in the first cohort showed a tendency to co-occur across the 120 validation repertoires.

Note on this clone: What it recognizes is unknown.

Clones were sequenced by immunoSEQ multiplex PCR, and TCRdb holds only the in-frame ones, with some missing. The table lists fewer than 200,000 clones, 75% to 90% of them singletons. Between the trimmed V and J ends, which lost 0 bases and 4 bases, there was a span of 8 bases. Germline CDR1 reads LGHNA; CDR2 reads YNFKEQ. This CDR3 comprises 14 residues. This clonotype was obtained from a man aged 18 to 30 in good health and CMV-seropositive. The chain is built from TRBV4-2 and TRBJ2-3; D gene ambiguous. Sequencing was carried out using PBMCs. CDR3 sequence: CASSQDRGADTQYF. In DNA form, the CDR3 reads TGTGCCAGCAGCCAAGATCGAGGCGCAGATACGCAGTATTTT.